The text below deals with one T cell receptor beta chain. This sample was included in a study of blood T cell repertoires in COVID-19. Per the original data handling: From reference gene primer amplification, estimates of nucleated cell counts were derived. TCRdb's copy holds only in-frame clones and misses some; the assay was immunoSEQ multiplex PCR. Clonal size and the V and J genes are those of that table, whereas D and trimming came from the DNA. The sample has 100,000 to 150,000 clones, around 82% seen once; the top ten hold about a sixth. The CDR3 loop spans 17 amino acids. Trimming removed 0 bases at V and 1 base at J, with 13 bases between. Germline loops: CDR1 SGHDT, CDR2 YYEEEE.

The clonotype originates from a man aged 30 to 45 with COVID-19, enrolled during active disease. Sequences were obtained from peripheral blood. This chain links TRBV5-6 with TRBJ2-2; D may be TRBD1 (6 bases). The CDR3 loop reads CASSLGSRGWNTGELFF. As DNA, the CDR3 is TGTGCCAGCAGCTTGGGGTCCAGGGGTTGGAACACCGGGGAGCTGTTTTTT.